This TCR beta chain was captured by sequencing in a study of T cell responses to AZD1222 COVID-19 vaccine. A word on this clone: Antigen specificity is unknown.

Notes on the study in general: Donors were chiefly white British, with a greater number of females, and clonal diversity was perhaps underestimated. Vaccine-associated CD4 TCRs spanned spike, dominant at 160-218 and 743-854. Once two AZD1222 doses were given, Spike-specific TCR breadth and depth went up.

CDR3 size: 15 residues. Germline V gene lookup returns CDR1 GTSNPN and CDR2 SVGIG (reference sequence). V was pared by 3 bases and J by 0 bases, with 11 bases between. Assay used: immunoSEQ multiplex PCR; TCRdb lists only in-frame clones, some missing. The sample comprises some 120,000 clones, 89% of which are singletons, and roughly 1.6% rests with the top ten. This sample comprised peripheral blood, obtained on day 0 of AZD1222 vaccination. This receptor was taken from an adult in good health. This chain connects TRBV30 to TRBJ2-2; no reliable D call. The CDR3 sequence is CAWSFFKANTGELFF. CDR3 nucleotide sequence: TGTGCCTGGAGCTTCTTTAAAGCGAACACCGGGGAGCTGTTTTTT.